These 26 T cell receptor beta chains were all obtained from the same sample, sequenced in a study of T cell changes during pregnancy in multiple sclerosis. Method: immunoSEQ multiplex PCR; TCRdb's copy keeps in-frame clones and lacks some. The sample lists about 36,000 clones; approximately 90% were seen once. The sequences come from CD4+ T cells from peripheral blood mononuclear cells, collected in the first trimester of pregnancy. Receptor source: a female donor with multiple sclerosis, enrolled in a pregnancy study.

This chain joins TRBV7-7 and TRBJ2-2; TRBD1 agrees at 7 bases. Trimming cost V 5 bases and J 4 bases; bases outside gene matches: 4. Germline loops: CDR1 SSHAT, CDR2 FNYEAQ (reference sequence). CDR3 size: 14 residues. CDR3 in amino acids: CASSTGTATGELFF. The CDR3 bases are TGTGCCAGCAGCACTGGGACAGCCACCGGGGAGCTGTTTTTT.

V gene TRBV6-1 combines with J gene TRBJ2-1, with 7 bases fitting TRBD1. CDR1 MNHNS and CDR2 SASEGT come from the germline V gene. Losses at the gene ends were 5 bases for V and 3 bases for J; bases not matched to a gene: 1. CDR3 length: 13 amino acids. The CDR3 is CASSNRGYNEQFF. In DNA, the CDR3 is TGTGCCAGCAGTAACAGGGGCTACAATGAGCAGTTCTTC.

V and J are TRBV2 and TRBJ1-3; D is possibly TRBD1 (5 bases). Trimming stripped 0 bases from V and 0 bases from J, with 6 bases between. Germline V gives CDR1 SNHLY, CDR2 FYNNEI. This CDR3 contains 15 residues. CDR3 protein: CASSEATVSGNTIYF. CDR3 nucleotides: TGTGCCAGCAGTGAAGCGACAGTCTCTGGAAACACCATATATTTT.

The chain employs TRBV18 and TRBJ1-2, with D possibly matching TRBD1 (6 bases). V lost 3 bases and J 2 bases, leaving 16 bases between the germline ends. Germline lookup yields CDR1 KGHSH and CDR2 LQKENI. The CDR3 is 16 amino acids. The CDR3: CASSPQPGHENYGYTF. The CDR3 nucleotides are TGTGCCAGCTCACCTCAGCCGGGACACGAAAACTATGGCTACACCTTC.

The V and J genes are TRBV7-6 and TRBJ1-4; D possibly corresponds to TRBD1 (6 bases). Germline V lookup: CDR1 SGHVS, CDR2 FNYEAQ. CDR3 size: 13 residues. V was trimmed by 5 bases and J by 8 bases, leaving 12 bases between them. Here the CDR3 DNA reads TGTGCCAGCAGCCCACAGGGATGGGAAAAACTGTTTTTT. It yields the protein CASSPQGWEKLFF. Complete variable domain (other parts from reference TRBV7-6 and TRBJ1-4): GAGVSQSPRYKVTKRGQDVALRCDPISGHVSLYWYRQALGQGPEFLTYFNYEAQQDKSGLPNDRFSAERPEGSISTLTIQRTEQRDSAMYRCASSPQGWEKLFFGSGTQLSVL.

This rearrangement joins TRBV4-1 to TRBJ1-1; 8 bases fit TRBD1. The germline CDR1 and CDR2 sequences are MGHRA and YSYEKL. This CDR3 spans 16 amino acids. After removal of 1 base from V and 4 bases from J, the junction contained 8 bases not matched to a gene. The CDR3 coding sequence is TGCGCCAGCAGCCAAGCCCCAGGGGGCTCGGGCACTGAAGCTTTCTTT. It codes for CASSQAPGGSGTEAFF.

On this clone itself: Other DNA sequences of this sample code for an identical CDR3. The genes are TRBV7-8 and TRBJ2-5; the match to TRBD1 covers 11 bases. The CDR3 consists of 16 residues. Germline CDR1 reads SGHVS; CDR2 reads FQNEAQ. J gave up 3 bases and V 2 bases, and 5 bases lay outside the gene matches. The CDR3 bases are TGTGCCAGCAGCTTATTCTCGGGACAGGGGGAAGAGACCCAGTACTTC. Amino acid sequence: CASSLFSGQGEETQYF. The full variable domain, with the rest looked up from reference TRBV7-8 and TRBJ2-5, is GAGVSQSPRYKVAKRGQDVALRCDPISGHVSLFWYQQALGQGPEFLTYFQNEAQLDKSGLPSDRFFAERPEGSVSTLKIQRTQQEDSAVYLCASSLFSGQGEETQYFGPGTRLLVL.

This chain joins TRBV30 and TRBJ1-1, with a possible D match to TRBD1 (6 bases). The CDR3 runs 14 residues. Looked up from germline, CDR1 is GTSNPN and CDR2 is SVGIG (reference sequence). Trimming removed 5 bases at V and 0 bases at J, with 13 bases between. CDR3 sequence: CAWVLGTLNTEAFF. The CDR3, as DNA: TGTGCCTGGGTCCTCGGGACATTGAACACTGAAGCTTTCTTT.

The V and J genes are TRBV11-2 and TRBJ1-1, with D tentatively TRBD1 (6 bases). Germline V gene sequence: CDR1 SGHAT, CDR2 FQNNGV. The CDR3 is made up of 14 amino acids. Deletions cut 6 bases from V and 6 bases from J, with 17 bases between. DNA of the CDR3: TGTGCCAGCAGTTCCAGGGTAGGGGGGGCTGAAGCTTTCTTT. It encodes CASSSRVGGAEAFF.

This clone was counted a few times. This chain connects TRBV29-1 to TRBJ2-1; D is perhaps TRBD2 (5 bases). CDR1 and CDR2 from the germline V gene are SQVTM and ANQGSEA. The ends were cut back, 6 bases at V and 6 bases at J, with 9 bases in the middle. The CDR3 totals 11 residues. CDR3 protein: CSVVRANEQFF. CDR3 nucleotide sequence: TGCAGCGTAGTGCGGGCCAATGAGCAGTTCTTC.

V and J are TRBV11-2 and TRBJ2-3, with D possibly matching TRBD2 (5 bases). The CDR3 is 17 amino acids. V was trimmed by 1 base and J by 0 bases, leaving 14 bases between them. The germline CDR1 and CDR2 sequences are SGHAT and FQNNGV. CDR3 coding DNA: TGTGCCAGCAGCTTAGGTGCAGCGGAAATTAGCACAGATACGCAGTATTTT. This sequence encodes CASSLGAAEISTDTQYF.

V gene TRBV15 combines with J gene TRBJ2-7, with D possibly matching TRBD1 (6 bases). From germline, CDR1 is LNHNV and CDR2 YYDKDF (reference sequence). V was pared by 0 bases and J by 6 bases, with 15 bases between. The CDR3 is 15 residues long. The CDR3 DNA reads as TGTGCCACCAGCAGAGATCTGACAGGAACGGGCGAGCAGTACTTC. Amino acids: CATSRDLTGTGEQYF.

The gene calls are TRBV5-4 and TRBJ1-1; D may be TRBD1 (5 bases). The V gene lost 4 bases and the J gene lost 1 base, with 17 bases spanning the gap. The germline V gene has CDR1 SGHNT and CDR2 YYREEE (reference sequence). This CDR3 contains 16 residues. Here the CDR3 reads CASSPRGTLGNTEAFF. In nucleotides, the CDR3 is TGTGCCAGCAGCCCGAGAGGGACTCTCGGGAACACTGAAGCTTTCTTT.

The CDR3, as DNA: TGTGCCAGCAGCTTGGGAACTAGTCGGGAGACCCAGTACTTC. Translation gives CASSLGTSRETQYF. The V call is TRBV11-3, the J call TRBJ2-5; D may be TRBD2 (5 bases). With 3 bases removed from V and 5 bases from J, the gap between germline ends came to 13 bases. CDR3 length: 14 amino acids. Per germline, CDR1 SGHNT and CDR2 YENEEA.

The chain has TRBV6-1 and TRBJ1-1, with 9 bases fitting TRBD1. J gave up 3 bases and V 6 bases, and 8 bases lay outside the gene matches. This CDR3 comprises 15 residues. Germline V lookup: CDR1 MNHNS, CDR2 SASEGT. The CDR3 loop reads CASRRQGGLDTEAFF. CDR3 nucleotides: TGTGCCAGCAGACGACAGGGGGGGTTGGACACTGAAGCTTTCTTT.

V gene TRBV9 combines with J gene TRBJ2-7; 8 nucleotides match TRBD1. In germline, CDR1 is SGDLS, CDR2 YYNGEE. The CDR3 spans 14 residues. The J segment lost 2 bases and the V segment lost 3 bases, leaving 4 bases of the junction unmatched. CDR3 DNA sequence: TGTGCCAGCAGCGGAACAGGGGGGCCCTACGAGCAGTACTTC. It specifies CASSGTGGPYEQYF.

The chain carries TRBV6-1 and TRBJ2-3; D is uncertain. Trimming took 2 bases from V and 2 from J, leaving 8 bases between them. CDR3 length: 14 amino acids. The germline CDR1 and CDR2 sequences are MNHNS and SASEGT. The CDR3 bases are TGTGCCAGCAGTGAACCGGCGGACACAGATACGCAGTATTTT. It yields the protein CASSEPADTDTQYF.

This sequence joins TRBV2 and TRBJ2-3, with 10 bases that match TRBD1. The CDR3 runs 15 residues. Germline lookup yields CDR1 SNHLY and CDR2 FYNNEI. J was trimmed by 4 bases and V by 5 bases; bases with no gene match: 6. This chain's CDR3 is CASSRDRGVSDTQYF. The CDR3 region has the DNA TGTGCCAGCAGTAGGGACAGGGGTGTATCAGATACGCAGTATTTT.

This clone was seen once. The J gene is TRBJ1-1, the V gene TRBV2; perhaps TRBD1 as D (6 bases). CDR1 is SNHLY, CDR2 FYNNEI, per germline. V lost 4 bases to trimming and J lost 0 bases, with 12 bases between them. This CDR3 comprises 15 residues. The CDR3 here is CASSVDRTLNTEAFF. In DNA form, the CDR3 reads TGTGCCAGCAGTGTCGACAGGACATTGAACACTGAAGCTTTCTTT.

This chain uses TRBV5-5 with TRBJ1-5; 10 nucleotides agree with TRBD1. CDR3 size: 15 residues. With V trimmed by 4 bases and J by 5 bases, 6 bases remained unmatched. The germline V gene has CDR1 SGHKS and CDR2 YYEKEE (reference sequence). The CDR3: CASSPDRGEYQPQHF. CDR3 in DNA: TGTGCCAGCAGCCCGGACAGGGGGGAATATCAGCCCCAGCATTTT.

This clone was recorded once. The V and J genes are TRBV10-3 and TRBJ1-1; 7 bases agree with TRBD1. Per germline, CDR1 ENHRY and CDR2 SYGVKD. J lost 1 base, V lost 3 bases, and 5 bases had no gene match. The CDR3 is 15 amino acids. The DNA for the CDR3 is TGTGCCATCAGTGATTTAACAGGGGAGAACACTGAAGCTTTCTTT. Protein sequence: CAISDLTGENTEAFF.

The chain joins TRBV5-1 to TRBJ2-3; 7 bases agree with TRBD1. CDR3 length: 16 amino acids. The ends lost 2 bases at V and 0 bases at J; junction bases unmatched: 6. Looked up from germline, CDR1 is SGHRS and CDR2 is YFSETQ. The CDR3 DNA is TGCGCCAGCAGCTTTAGGACAGGCGGAAGCACAGATACGCAGTATTTT. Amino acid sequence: CASSFRTGGSTDTQYF. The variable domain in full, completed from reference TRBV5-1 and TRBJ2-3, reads KAGVTQTPRYLIKTRGQQVTLSCSPISGHRSVSWYQQTPGQGLQFLFEYFSETQRNKGNFPGRFSGRQFSNSRSEMNVSTLELGDSALYLCASSFRTGGSTDTQYFGPGTRLTVL.

The CDR3 DNA sequence: TGCGCCAGCAGATCGGGGGGTGAAGCTTTCTTT. Its translation: CASRSGGEAFF. V is TRBV10-2 and J is TRBJ1-1; perhaps TRBD1 as D (5 bases). The CDR3 contains 11 residues. V was cut by 6 bases and J by 7 bases, with 9 bases left in between. Germline V gene sequence: CDR1 WSHSY, CDR2 SAAADI.

The CDR3 bases are TGTGCAAGTCGCTTAGCAGCGGGCTTAGGTGGGACTGAAGCTTTCTTT. This encodes CASRLAAGLGGTEAFF. The genes are TRBV12-2 and TRBJ1-1. TRBV12-2 is classified as a pseudogene. This CDR3 is built from 16 residues.

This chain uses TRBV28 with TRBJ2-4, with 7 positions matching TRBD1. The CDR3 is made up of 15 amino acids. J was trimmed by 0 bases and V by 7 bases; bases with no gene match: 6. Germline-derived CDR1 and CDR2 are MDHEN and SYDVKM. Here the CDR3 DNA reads TGTGCCAGCACCTCACAGGGGAGAGCCAAAAACATTCAGTACTTC. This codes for CASTSQGRAKNIQYF. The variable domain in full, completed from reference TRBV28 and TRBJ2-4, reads DVKVTQSSRYLVKRTGEKVFLECVQDMDHENMFWYRQDPGLGLRLIYFSYDVKMKEKGDIPEGYSVSREKKERFSLILESASTNQTSMYLCASTSQGRAKNIQYFGAGTRLSVL.

Written as DNA, the CDR3 is TGTGCCAGCAGCTTGGCGAGAACTAGCGGCCTCTCCTACGAGCAGTACTTC. It yields the protein CASSLARTSGLSYEQYF. This rearrangement joins TRBV5-5 to TRBJ2-7; 8 positions match TRBD2. CDR3 length: 17 residues. The V gene's germline CDR1 is SGHKS and CDR2 YYEKEE (reference sequence). Losses at the gene ends were 0 bases for V and 0 bases for J; bases not matched to a gene: 8.